These 13 T cell receptor beta chains were sequenced from one sample in a study of blood T cell repertoires in COVID-19 (dated by TCRdb to the early 2020s). Libraries were built with the immunoSEQ multiplex PCR assay. Not all clones reach the TCRdb copy of this immuneACCESS table, which keeps in-frame sequences only. Checked studies attribute under half of the gap to unresolved V genes and leave the rest unexplained. This sample has more than 95,000 clones in its table, and 75% to 85% of those were observed once. The ten largest clonotypes hold about 4.3% of the sample. Sequenced sample: peripheral blood. Receptors originate from a man aged 60 to 69 with acute or convalescent COVID-19.

This chain joins TRBV30 and TRBJ2-7, with a tentative D call TRBD2 (7 bases). The CDR3 totals 14 residues. CDR1 GTSNPN and CDR2 SVGIG come from the germline V gene (reference sequence). Trimming removed 2 bases at V and 0 bases at J, with 11 bases between. CDR3 nucleotides: TGTGCCTGGAGTAGGGGGGGGAGCTCCTACGAGCAGTACGTC. It translates to CAWSRGGSSYEQYV.

V is TRBV11-3 and J is TRBJ1-2, with 8 bases that match TRBD1. Germline CDR1 and CDR2: SGHNT and YENEEA. This CDR3 region has 15 residues. The junction had 12 bases not matched to a gene; V was cut back by 4 bases and J by 8 bases. CDR3 loop: CASSSDRVAVRGYTF. In nucleotides, the CDR3 is TGTGCCAGCAGCTCGGACAGGGTGGCGGTACGGGGCTACACCTTC.

The gene calls are TRBV5-1 and TRBJ2-5, with 7 bases identical to TRBD1. The CDR3 sequence is 13 residues long. Germline loops: CDR1 SGHRS, CDR2 YFSETQ. V lost 0 bases, J lost 9 bases, and 5 bases stayed unmatched. The CDR3 here is CASSLGFQGAQYF. In nucleotides, the CDR3 is TGCGCCAGCAGCTTGGGATTTCAGGGGGCCCAGTACTTC.

The gene calls are TRBV6-6 and TRBJ2-7; D possibly corresponds to TRBD1 (6 bases). Trimming removed 7 bases at V and 4 bases at J, with 17 bases between. CDR3 length equals 14 residues. Germline V gene data show CDR1 as MNHNY and CDR2 as SVGAGI (reference sequence). CDR3 DNA: TGTGCCAGCACCCCAGGGGCTAGCTGGTACGAGCAGTACGTC. Translating it yields CASTPGASWYEQYV.

Details on this clone: The junction and the germline gene differ at one end; a read error may be behind it. V and J are TRBV7-9 and TRBJ1-1; the D gene is possibly TRBD1 (6 bases). This CDR3 region has 15 residues. CDR1 and CDR2 from the germline V gene are SEHNR and FQNEAQ (reference sequence). CDR3: CASSLGGVMNTEAFF. The CDR3, as DNA: TGTGCCAGCAGTTTAGGGGGGGTCATGAACACTGAAGCTTTCTTT.

The chain employs TRBV2 and TRBJ1-5; D not resolved. Trimming shortened V by 6 bases and J by 0 bases, and 9 bases separated the two germline ends. The CDR3 contains 14 residues. Looked up from germline, CDR1 is SNHLY and CDR2 is FYNNEI. The CDR3 loop is CASRQRTSNQPQHF. CDR3 coding DNA: TGTGCCAGCAGACAGAGAACTAGCAATCAGCCCCAGCATTTT.

The chain combines TRBV19 with TRBJ1-1, with TRBD1 identical over 7 bases. Losses at the gene ends were 3 bases for V and 5 bases for J; bases not matched to a gene: 18. The germline CDR1 and CDR2 sequences are LNHDA and SQIVND (reference sequence). The CDR3 loop spans 18 amino acids. Here the CDR3 reads CASSIFPPSLAGGTEAFF. CDR3 sequence (DNA): TGTGCCAGTAGTATTTTCCCCCCATCTTTGGCAGGGGGGACTGAAGCTTTCTTT.

V and J are TRBV10-2 and TRBJ2-7; the D gene is possibly TRBD1 (6 bases). V was shortened by 3 bases and J by 4 bases, with 13 bases between the two germline ends. CDR1 and CDR2 (germline): WSHSY, SAAADI. This CDR3 is built from 14 residues. CDR3 residues: CASSDRQGRYEQYV. The CDR3 DNA is TGCGCCAGCAGTGATCGGCAGGGGAGATACGAGCAGTACGTC.

The gene calls are TRBV4-3 and TRBJ2-3; 8 nucleotides align to TRBD2. The CDR3 runs to 20 residues. V lost 0 bases and J lost 4; bases outside the gene matches: 18. Germline CDR1 is LGHNA and CDR2 is YSLEER. Here the CDR3 DNA reads TGCGCCAGCAGCCAAGATCTCAGGGTTGGCGGGACTAGTTTTCCAGATACGCAGTATTTT. It yields the protein CASSQDLRVGGTSFPDTQYF.

The rearrangement joins TRBV29-1 to TRBJ1-3; D ambiguous. Germline CDR1 and CDR2: SQVTM and ANQGSEA. This CDR3 spans 11 amino acids. V was clipped by 7 bases and J by 4 bases, with 8 bases between them. CDR3 nucleotide sequence: TGCAGCGCGAACCAGGGAAACACCATATATTTT. Translated: CSANQGNTIYF.

V and J are TRBV21-1 and TRBJ1-5. TRBV21-1 is noted as a pseudogene. The CDR3 contains 16 residues. This CDR3 reads CASSKSTVSLNQPQHF. CDR3 in DNA: TGTGCCAGCAGCAAATCCACTGTGAGTCTCAATCAGCCCCAGCATTTT.

This chain links TRBV13 with TRBJ1-1; the D is unclear. Germline V gives CDR1 PRHDT, CDR2 FYEKMQ (reference sequence). The CDR3 is made up of 12 amino acids. V was cut by 5 bases and J by 5 bases, with 9 bases left in between. CDR3 nucleotides: TGTGCCAGCAGCCCCTACCGGACTGAAGCTTTCTTT. Translated: CASSPYRTEAFF.

The CDR3 sequence: CASSVARQGRTEAFF. The CDR3 DNA reads TGTGCCAGCAGCGTAGCTCGACAGGGAAGGACTGAAGCTTTCTTT. The chain couples TRBV9 to TRBJ1-1; 7 positions match TRBD1. V dropped 0 bases and J dropped 5; count of bases not matched to a gene: 7. The CDR3 length is 15 residues. From germline, CDR1 is SGDLS and CDR2 YYNGEE.